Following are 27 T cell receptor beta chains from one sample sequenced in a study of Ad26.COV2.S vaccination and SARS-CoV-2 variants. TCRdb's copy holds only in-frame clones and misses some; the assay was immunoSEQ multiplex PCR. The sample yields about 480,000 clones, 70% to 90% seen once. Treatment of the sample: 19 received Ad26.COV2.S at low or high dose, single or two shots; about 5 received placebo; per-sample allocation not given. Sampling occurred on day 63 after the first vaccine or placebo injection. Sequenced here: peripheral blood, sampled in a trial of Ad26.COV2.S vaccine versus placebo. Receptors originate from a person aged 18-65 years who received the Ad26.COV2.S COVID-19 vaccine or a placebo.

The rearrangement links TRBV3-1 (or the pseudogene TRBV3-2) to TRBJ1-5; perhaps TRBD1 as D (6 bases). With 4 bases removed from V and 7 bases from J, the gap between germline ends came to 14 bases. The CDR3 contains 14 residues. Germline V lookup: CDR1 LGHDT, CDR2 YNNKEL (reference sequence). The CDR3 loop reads CASSRGAQQQPQHF. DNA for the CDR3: TGTGCCAGCAGCCGGGGGGCTCAGCAACAGCCCCAGCATTTT.

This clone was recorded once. CDR3 in amino acids: CASSPPAGEFSEQYF. The CDR3 DNA reads TGTGCCAGCTCACCCCCGGCGGGGGAGTTCTCCGAGCAGTACTTC. The chain links TRBV18 to TRBJ2-7, with 7 bases matching TRBD2. The V segment lost 3 bases and the J segment 6 bases; nucleotides outside the gene matches: 11. In germline, CDR1 is KGHSH, CDR2 LQKENI. This CDR3 comprises 15 residues.

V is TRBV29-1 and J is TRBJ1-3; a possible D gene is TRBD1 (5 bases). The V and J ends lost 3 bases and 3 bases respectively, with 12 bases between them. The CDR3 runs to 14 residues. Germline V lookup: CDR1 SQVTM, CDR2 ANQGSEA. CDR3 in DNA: TGCAGCGTTGACACCCCGGGGGGTGGAAACACCATATATTTT. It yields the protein CSVDTPGGGNTIYF.

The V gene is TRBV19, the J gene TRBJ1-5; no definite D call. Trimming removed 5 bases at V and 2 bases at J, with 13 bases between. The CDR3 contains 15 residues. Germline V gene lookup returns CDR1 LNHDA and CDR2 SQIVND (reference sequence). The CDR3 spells CASSPPVLGNQPQHF. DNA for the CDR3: TGTGCCAGTAGTCCCCCGGTACTGGGCAATCAGCCCCAGCATTTT.

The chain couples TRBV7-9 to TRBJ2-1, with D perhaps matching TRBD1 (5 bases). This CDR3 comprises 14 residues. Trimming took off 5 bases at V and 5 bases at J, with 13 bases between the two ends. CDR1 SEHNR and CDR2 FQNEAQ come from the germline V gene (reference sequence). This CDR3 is CASSRRELNNEQFF. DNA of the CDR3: TGTGCCAGCAGCCGCAGGGAACTCAACAATGAGCAGTTCTTC.

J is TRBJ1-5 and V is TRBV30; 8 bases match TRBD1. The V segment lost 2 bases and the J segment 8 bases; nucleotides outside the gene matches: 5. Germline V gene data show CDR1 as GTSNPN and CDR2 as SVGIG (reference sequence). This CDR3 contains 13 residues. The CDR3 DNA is TGTGCCTGGAGTCAGGGGGCGCTTAAGCCCCAGCATTTT. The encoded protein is CAWSQGALKPQHF.

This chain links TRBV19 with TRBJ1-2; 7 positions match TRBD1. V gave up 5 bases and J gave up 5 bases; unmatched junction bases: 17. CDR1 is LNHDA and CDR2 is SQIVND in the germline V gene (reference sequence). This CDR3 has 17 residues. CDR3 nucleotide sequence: TGTGCCAGTAGTGGCCTCCGGGACAGTCAAGCCCTTTATGGCTACACCTTC. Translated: CASSGLRDSQALYGYTF.

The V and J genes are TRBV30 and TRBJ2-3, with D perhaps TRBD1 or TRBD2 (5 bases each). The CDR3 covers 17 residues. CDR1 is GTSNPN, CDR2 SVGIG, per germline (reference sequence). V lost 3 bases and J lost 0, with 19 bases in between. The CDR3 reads CAWSVLGASTSTDTQYF. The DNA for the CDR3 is TGTGCCTGGAGCGTTCTCGGGGCTTCAACTAGCACAGATACGCAGTATTTT.

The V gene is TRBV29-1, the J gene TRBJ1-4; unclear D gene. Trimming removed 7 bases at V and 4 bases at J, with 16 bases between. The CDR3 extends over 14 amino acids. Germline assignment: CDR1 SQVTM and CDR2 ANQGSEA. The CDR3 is CSAAQSNLNEKLFF. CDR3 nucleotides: TGCAGCGCAGCACAGAGCAACCTTAATGAAAAACTGTTTTTT.

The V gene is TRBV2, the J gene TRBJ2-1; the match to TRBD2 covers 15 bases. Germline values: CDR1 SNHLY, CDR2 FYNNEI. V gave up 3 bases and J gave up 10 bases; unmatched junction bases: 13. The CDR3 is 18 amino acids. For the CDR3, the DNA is TGTGCCAGCAGTGAGCCGGGACTAGCGGGGGGTGGGATTTCAGAGCAGTTCTTC. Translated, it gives CASSEPGLAGGGISEQFF. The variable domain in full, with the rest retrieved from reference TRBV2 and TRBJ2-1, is EPEVTQTPSHQVTQMGQEVILRCVPISNHLYFYWYRQILGQKVEFLVSFYNNEISEKSEIFDDQFSVERPDGSNFTLKIRSTKLEDSAMYFCASSEPGLAGGGISEQFFGPGTRLTVL.

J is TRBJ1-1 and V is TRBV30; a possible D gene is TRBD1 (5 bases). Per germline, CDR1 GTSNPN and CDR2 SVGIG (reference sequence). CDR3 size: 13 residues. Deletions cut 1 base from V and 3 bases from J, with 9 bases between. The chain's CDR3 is CAWSDQGYTEAFF. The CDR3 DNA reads TGTGCCTGGAGTGACCAGGGTTACACTGAAGCTTTCTTT.

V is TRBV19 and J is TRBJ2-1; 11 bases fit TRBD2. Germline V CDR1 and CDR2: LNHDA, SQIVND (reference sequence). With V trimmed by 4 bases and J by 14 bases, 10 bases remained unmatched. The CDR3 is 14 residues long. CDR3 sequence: CASSRGTSGPGEFF. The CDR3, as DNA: TGTGCCAGTAGTAGAGGGACTAGCGGCCCGGGGGAGTTCTTC.

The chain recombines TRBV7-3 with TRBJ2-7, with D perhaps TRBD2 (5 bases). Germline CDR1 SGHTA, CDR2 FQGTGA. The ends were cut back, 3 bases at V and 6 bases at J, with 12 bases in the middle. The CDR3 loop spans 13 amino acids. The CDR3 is CASSLTASSEQYF. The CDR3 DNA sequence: TGTGCCAGCAGCTTGACGGCTAGCTCCGAGCAGTACTTC. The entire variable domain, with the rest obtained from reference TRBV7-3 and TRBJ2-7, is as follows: GAGVSQTPSNKVTEKGKYVELRCDPISGHTALYWYRQSLGQGPEFLIYFQGTGAADDSGLPNDRFFAVRPEGSVSTLKIQRTERGDSAVYLCASSLTASSEQYFGPGTRLTVT.

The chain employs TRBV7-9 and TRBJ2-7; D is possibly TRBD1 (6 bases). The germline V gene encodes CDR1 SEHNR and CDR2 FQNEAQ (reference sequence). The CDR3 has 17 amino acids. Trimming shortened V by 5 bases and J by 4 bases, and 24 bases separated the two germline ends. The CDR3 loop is CASSHRGVGARFYEQYF. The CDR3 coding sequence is TGTGCCAGCAGCCATCGTGGTGTGGGGGCAAGGTTTTACGAGCAGTACTTC.

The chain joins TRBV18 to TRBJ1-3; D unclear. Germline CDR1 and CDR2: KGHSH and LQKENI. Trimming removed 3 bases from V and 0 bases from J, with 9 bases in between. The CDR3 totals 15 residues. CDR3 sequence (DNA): TGTGCCAGCTCACCGGGTACAGCCTCTGGAAACACCATATATTTT. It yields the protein CASSPGTASGNTIYF.

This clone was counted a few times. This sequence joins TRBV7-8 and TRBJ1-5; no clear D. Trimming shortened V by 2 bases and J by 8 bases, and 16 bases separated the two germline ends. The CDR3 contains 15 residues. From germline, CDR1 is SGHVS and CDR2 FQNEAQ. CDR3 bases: TGTGCCAGCAGCTTAAGATCGGACGGGATGGAGCCCCAGCATTTT. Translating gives CASSLRSDGMEPQHF.

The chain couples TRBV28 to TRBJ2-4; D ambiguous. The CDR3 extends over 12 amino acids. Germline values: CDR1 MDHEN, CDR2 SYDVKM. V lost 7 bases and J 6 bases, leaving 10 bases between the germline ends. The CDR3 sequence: CASMRISNIQYF. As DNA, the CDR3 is TGTGCCAGCATGAGGATCTCAAACATTCAGTACTTC.

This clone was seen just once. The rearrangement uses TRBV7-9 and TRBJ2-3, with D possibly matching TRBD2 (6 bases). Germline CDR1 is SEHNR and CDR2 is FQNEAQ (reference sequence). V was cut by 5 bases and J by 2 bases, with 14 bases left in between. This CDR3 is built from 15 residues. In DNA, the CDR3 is TGTGCCAGCAGCCTCCGGGAGCTCAACACAGATACGCAGTATTTT. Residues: CASSLRELNTDTQYF.

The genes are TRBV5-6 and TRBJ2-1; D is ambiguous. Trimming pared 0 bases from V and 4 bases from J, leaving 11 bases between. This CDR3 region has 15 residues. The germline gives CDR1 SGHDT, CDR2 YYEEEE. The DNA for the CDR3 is TGTGCCAGCAGCTTGGGGCCCCACGATTACAATGAGCAGTTCTTC. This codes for CASSLGPHDYNEQFF.

The CDR3 nucleotides read TGTGCCAGCAGTTTATGGGCGTCCACAGATACGCAGTATTTT. It specifies CASSLWASTDTQYF. The J gene is TRBJ2-3, the V gene TRBV28; D unclear. Germline loops: CDR1 MDHEN, CDR2 SYDVKM. The CDR3 spans 14 residues. V lost 0 bases, J lost 2 bases, and 6 bases lay in between.

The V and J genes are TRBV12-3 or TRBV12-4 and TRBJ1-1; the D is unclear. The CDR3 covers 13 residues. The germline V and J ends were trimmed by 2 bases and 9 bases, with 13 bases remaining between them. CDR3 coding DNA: TGTGCCAGCAGTTTAACTGTACAAAACAAAGCTTTCTTT. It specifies CASSLTVQNKAFF.

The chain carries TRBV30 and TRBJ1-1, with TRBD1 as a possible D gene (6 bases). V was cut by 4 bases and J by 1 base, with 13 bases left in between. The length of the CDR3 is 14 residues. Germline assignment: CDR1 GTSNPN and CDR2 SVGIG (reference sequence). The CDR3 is CAWIGDTTNTEAFF. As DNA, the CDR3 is TGTGCCTGGATTGGGGACACCACGAACACTGAAGCTTTCTTT.

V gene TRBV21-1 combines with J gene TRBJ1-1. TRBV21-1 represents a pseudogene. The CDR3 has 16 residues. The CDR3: CASSANQGRRNTEAFF. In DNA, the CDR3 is TGTGCCAGCAGCGCGAACCAGGGACGTAGGAACACTGAAGCTTTCTTT.

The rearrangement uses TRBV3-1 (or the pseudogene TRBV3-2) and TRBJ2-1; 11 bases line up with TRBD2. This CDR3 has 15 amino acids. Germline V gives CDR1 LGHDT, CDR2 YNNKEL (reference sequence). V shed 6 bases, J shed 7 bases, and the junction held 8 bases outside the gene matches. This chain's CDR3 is CASSPGTSGINEQFF. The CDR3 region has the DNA TGTGCCAGCAGTCCCGGGACTAGCGGAATTAATGAGCAGTTCTTC.

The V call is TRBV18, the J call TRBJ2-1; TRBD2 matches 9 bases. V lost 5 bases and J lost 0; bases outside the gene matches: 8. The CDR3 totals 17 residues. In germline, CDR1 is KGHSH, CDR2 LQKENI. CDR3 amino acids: CASSSRLSGSSYNEQFF. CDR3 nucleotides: TGTGCCAGCTCATCAAGACTTAGCGGGAGCTCCTACAATGAGCAGTTCTTC.

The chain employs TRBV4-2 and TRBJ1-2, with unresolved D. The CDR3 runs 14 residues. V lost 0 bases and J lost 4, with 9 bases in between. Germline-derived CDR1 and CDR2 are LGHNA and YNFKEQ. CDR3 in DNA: TGTGCCAGCAGCCAAGATTTATCCTCCTATGGCTACACCTTC. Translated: CASSQDLSSYGYTF.

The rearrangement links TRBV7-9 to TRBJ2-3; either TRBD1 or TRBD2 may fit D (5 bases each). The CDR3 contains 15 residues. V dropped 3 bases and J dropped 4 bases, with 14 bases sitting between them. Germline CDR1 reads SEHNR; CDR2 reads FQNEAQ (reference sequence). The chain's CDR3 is CASSLGTLGPDTQYF. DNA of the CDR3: TGTGCCAGCAGCTTGGGGACCCTGGGCCCAGATACGCAGTATTTT.